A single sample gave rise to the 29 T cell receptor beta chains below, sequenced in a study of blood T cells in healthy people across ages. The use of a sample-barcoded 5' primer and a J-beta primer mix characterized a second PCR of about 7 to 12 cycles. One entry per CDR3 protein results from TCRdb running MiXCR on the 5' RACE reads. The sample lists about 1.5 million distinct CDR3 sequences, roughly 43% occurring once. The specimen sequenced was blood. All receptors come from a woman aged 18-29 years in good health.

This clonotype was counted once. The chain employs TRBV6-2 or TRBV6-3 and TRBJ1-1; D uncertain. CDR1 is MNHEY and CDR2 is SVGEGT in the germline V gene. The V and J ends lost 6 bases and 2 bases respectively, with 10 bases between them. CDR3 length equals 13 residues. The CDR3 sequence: CASRSQVNTEAFF. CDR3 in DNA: TGTGCCAGCAGGTCCCAGGTCAACACTGAAGCTTTCTTT.

The CDR3 loop reads CSANPRDSGGTEAFF. The CDR3 coding sequence is TGCAGTGCTAATCCCAGGGATTCTGGGGGCACTGAAGCTTTCTTT. The chain combines TRBV20-1 with TRBJ1-1, with D maybe TRBD1 (5 bases). Trimming took off 4 bases at V and 4 bases at J, with 19 bases between the two ends. This CDR3 has 15 residues. Per the germline V gene, CDR1 is DFQATT and CDR2 is SNEGSKA (reference sequence).

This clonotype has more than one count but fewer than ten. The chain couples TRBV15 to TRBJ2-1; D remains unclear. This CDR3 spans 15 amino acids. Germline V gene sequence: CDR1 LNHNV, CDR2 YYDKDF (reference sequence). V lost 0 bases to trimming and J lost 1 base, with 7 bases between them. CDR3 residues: CATSREDPSYNEQFF. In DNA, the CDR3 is TGTGCCACCAGCAGAGAGGACCCATCCTACAATGAGCAGTTCTTC.

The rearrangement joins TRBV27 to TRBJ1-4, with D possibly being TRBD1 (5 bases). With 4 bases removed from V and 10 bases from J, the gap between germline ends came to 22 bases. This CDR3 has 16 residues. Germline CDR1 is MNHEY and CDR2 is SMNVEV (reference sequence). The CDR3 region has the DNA TGTGCCAGCAGTTCCCCGTCGGGCCTTGGGGGACGAAAACTGTTTTTT. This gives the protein CASSSPSGLGGRKLFF.

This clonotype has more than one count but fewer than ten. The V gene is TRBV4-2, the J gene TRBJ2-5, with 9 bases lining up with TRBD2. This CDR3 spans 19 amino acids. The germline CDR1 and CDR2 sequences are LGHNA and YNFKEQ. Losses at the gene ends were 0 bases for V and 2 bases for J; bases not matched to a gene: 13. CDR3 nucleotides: TGTGCCAGCAGCCAAGATCTCCTCTCGACTAGCGGAGGGCAAGAGACCCAGTACTTC. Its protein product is CASSQDLLSTSGGQETQYF.

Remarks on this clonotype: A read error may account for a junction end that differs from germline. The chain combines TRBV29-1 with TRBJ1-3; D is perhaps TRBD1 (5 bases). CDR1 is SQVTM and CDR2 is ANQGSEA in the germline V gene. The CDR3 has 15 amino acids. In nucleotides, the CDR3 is TGCAGCGTTTCTCCTCAACGGGGCTCTGGAAACACCAGATATTTT. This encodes CSVSPQRGSGNTRYF.

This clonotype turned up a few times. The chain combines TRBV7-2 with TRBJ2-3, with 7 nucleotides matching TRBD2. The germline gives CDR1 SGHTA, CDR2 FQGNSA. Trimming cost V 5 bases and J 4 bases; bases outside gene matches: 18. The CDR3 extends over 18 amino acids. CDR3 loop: CASSIAPHHSGRADTQYF. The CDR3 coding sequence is TGTGCCAGCAGCATTGCCCCCCATCATAGCGGGCGGGCAGATACGCAGTATTTT.

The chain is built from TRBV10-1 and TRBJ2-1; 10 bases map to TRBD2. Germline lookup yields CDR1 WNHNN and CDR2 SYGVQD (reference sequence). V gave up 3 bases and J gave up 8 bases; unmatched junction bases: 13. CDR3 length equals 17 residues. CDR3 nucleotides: TGCGCCAGCAGTGACCCCCAGGACAGCGGGGGGGCGGATGAGCAGTTCTTC. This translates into CASSDPQDSGGADEQFF.

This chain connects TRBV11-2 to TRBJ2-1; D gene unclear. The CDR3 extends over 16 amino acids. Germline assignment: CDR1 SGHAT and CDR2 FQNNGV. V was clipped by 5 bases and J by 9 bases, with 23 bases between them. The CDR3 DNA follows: TGTGCCAGCAGCCACACTCGGCCCTATATGTCTGGTGAGCAGTTCTTC. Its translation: CASSHTRPYMSGEQFF.

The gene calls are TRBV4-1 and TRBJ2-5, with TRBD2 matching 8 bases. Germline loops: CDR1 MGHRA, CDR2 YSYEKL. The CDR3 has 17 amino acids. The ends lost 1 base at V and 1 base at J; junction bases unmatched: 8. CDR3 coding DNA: TGCGCCAGCAGCCAAGCCGTCGTAGCGGGGCTCCAAGAGACCCAGTACTTC. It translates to CASSQAVVAGLQETQYF.

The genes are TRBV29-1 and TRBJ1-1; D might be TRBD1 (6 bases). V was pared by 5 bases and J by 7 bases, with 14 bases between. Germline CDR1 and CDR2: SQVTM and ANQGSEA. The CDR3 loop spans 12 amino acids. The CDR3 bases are TGCAGCGTTTTACGGGGGACACATGAAGCTTTCTTT. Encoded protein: CSVLRGTHEAFF.

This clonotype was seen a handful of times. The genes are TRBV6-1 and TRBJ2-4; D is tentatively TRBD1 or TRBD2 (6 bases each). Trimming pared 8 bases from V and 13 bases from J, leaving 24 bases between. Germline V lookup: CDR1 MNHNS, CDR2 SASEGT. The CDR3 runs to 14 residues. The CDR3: CASGPDRTGGGQYF. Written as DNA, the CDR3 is TGTGCCAGCGGACCCGACAGGACCGGAGGGGGGCAGTACTTC.

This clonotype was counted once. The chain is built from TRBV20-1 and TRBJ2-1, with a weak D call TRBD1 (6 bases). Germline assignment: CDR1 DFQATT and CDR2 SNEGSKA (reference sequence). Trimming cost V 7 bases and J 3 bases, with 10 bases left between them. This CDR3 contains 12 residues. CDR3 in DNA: TGCAGTGTTAGGGGGAACTACAATGAGCAGTTCTTC. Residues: CSVRGNYNEQFF.

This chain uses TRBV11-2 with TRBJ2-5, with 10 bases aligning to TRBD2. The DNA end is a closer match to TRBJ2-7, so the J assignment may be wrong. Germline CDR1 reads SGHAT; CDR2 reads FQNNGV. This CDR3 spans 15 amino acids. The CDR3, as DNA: TGTGCCAGCAGAAGGACCGGGACTAGCGACTACGAGCAGTACTTC. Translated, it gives CASRRTGTSDYEQYF.

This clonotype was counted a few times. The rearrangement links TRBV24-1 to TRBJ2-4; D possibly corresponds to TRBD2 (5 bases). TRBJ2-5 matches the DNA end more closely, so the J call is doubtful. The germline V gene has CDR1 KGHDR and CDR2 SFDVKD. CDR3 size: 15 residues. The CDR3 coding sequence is TGTGCCACCAGTGATACCGAGGGTCCGGGGGAGACCCAGTACTTC. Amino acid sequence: CATSDTEGPGETQYF.

The CDR3 bases are TGCAGCGTTTTCTCGGGGCGCGGGGCAGATACGCAGTATTTT. Protein: CSVFSGRGADTQYF. The gene calls are TRBV29-1 and TRBJ2-3; D might be TRBD2 (6 bases). Per germline, CDR1 SQVTM and CDR2 ANQGSEA. The CDR3 length is 14 residues. Trimming left V 5 bases short and J 4 bases short, with 16 bases between.

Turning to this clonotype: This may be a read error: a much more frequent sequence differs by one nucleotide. The CDR3 sequence is CASSVGGANSGYTF. For the CDR3, the DNA is TGTGCCAGCAGCGTAGGGGGAGCGAACTCTGGCTACACCTTC. The V gene is TRBV9, the J gene TRBJ1-2; D remains unclear. The CDR3 sequence is 14 residues long. Per the germline V gene, CDR1 is SGDLS and CDR2 is YYNGEE.

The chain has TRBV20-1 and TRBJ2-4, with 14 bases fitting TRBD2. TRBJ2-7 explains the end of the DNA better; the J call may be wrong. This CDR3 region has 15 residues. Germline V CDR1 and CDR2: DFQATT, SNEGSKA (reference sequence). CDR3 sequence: CSAREGTSGRGEQYF. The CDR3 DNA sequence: TGCAGTGCTAGAGAAGGGACTAGCGGGAGAGGCGAGCAGTACTTC.

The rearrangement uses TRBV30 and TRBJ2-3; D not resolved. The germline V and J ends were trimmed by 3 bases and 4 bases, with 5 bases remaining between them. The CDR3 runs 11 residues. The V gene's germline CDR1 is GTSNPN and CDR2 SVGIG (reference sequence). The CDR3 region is CAWSQADTQYF. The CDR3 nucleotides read TGTGCCTGGAGCCAGGCAGATACGCAGTATTTT. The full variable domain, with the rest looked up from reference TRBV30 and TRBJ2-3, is SQTIHQWPATLVQPVGSPLSLECTVEGTSNPNLYWYRQAAGRGLQLLFYSVGIGQISSEVPQNLSASRPQDRQFILSSKKLLLSDSGFYLCAWSQADTQYFGPGTRLTVL.

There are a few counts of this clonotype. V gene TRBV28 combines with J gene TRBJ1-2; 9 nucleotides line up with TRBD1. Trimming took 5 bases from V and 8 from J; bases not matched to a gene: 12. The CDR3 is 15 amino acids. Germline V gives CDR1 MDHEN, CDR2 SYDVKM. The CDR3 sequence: CASSAGTGSFYGYTF. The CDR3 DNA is TGTGCCAGCAGTGCCGGGACAGGGTCATTTTACGGCTACACCTTC.

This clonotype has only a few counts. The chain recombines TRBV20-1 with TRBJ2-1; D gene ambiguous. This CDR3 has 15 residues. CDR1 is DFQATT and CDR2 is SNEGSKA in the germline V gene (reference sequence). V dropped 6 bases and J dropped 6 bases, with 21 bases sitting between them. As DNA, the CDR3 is TGCAGTGCCAGTGGGTCGTCTAGATTGATCAATGAGCAGTTCTTC. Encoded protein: CSASGSSRLINEQFF.

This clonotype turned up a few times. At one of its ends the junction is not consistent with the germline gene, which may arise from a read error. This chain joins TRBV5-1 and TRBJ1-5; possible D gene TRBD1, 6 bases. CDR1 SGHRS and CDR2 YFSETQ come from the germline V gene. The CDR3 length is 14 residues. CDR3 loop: CASSPEGGPQAQHF. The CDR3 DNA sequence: TGCGCCAGCAGCCCGGAGGGGGGGCCTCAGGCCCAGCATTTT.

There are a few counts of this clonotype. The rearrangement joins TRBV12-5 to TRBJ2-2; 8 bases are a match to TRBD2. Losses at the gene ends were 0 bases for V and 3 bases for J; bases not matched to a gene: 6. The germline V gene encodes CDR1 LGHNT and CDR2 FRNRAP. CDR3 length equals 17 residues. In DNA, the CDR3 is TGTGCTAGTGGTTTGGTCCGGGGGGGTGTGGACACCGGGGAGCTGTTTTTT. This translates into CASGLVRGGVDTGELFF.

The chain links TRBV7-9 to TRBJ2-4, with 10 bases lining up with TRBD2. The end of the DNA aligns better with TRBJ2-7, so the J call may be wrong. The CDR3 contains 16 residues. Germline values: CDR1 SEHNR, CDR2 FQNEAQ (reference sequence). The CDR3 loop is CASSTTIAGGSYEQYF. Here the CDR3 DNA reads TGTGCCAGCAGTACTACGATAGCGGGAGGTTCATACGAGCAGTACTTC.

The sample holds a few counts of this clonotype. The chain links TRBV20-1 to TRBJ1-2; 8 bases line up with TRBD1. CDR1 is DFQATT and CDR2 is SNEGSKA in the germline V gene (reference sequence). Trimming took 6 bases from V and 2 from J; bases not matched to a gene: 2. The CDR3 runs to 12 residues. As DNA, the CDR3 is TGCAGTGCAAACAGGGGGAACTATGGCTACACCTTC. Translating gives CSANRGNYGYTF.

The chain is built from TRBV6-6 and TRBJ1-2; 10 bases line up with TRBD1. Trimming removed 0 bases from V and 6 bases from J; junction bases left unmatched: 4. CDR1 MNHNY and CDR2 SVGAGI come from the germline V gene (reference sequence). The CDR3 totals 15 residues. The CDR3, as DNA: TGTGCCAGCAGTTACTCGCTTGACAGGGGGCATGGCTACACCTTC. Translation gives CASSYSLDRGHGYTF.

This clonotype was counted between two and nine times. This chain's CDR3 is CATSRVSGSLPQHF. The CDR3 DNA sequence: TGTGCCACCAGCAGAGTGTCCGGTTCTTTGCCCCAGCATTTT. The chain has TRBV15 and TRBJ1-5; D remains unclear. V was clipped by 1 base and J by 9 bases, with 13 bases between them. This CDR3 region has 14 residues. The V gene's germline CDR1 is LNHNV and CDR2 YYDKDF (reference sequence).

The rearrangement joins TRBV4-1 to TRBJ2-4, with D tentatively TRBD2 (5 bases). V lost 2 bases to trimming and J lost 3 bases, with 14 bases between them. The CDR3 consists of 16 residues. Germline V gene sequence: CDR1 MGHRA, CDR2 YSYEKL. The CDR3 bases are TGCGCCAGCAGCCAAAGAGGGCAGCTAGGCAAAAACATTCAGTACTTC. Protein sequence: CASSQRGQLGKNIQYF.

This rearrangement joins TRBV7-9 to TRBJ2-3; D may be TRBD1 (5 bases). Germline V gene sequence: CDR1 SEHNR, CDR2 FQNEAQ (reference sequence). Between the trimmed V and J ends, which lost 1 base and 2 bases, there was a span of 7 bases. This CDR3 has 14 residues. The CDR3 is CASSLEDNTDTQYF. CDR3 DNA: TGTGCCAGCAGCTTAGAGGACAACACAGATACGCAGTATTTT. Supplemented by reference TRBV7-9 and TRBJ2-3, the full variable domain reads DTGVSQNPRHKITKRGQNVTFRCDPISEHNRLYWYRQTLGQGPEFLTYFQNEAQLEKSRLLSDRFSAERPKGSFSTLEIQRTEQGDSAMYLCASSLEDNTDTQYFGPGTRLTVL.